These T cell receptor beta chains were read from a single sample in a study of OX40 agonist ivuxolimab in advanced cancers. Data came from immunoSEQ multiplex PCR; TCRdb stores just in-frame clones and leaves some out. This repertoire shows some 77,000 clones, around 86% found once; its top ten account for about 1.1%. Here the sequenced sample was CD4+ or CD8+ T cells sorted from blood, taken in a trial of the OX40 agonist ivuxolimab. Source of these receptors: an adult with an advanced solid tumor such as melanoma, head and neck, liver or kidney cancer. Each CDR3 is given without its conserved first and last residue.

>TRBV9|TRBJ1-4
ASSVRMSANEKLF
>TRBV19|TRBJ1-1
ASSIRGNPTEAF
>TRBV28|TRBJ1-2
ASSLKPRDGYT
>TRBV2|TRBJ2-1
ASRKTSGSIHEQF
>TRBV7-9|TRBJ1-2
ASTGEGHGYT
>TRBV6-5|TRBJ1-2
ASTMTGYGYT
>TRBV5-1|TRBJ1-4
ASSTEGQGDEKLF
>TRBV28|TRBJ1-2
ASSAGQAGYT
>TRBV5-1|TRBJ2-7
ASSRDRATDEQY
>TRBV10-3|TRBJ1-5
AISEGGQGWQPQH
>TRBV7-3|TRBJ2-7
ASSLTGREGRY
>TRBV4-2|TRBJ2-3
ANRGGVGTDTQY
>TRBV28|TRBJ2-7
ASSFLGLAGYEQY
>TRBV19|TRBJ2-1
ASRGGTRYNEQF
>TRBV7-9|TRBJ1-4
ASSLGGPSTNEKLF
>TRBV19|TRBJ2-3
ASSVSRQGNTQY
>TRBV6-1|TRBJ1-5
ASMGAASWDQPQH
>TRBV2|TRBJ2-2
ASSFSGTINTGELF
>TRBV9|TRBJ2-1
ASSVGVGQKYNEQF
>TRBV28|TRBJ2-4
ASSLSAGENIQY
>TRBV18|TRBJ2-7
ASSSTSGSWYEQY
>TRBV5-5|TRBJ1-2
ASSLGFNYGYT
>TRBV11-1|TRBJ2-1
ASSSRVAGTEQF
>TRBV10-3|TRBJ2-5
AISDQGTRETQY
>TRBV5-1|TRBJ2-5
ASSRTGGLLGETQY
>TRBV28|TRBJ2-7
ASSTSGRRSYEQY
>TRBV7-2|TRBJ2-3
ASSPNLAGEKDTQY
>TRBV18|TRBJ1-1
ASSRGQGPRNTEAF
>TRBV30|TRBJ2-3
AWSVGGSTDTQY
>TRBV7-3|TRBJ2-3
ASSLGVGGSTDTQY
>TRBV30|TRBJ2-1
AWSDTAGLFNEQF
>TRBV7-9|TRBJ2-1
ASSLGADYNEQF